This TCR beta chain came from a study of blood T cell repertoires in COVID-19. At the level of the study: COVID-19 samples, acute and convalescent, were from the United States, Italy and Spain. PBMCs, B-cell-depleted T cells, or T cells provided the cDNA or gDNA that made up the material.

Per the study methods: Scientists estimated how many nucleated cells there were by amplifying reference gene primers. Profiled with immunoSEQ multiplex PCR; TCRdb holds only in-frame clones, not every one. For V, J and clone size, that table is used; D and trimming come from the DNA. This table has about 68,000 clones, 80% to 95% appearing once. The CDR3 is 17 amino acids. Trimming took 0 bases from V and 5 from J, leaving 16 bases between them. This chain uses TRBV23-1 with TRBJ2-2, with D perhaps matching TRBD2 (7 bases). TRBV23-1 is known as an ORF, though its function is uncertain. This TCR derives from a woman in her sixties or seventies with active COVID-19. Sequenced sample: peripheral blood. The CDR3 coding sequence is TGCGCCAGCAGTCAATCGGGGCGGGGGCCGGGGACCGGGGAGCTGTTTTTT. Encoded protein: CASSQSGRGPGTGELFF.